This T cell receptor (beta chain) was observed in a study of patients and donors after allogeneic stem cell transplantation. Each CDR3 protein is one row after TCRdb ran MiXCR on the RT-PCR reads. The sample shows some 200,000 distinct CDR3 sequences, around two fifths of them seen only once. Germline CDR1 SGHRS, CDR2 YFSETQ. CDR3 size: 15 residues. Deletions cut 0 bases from V and 4 bases from J, with 14 bases between. The chain has TRBV5-1 and TRBJ2-7; TRBD1 is a possible D gene (5 bases). The sequencing input was blood, either unsorted or a sorted T cell fraction (not recorded which). The TCR comes from a human donor who was either an allogeneic HSCT recipient or a stem cell or donor lymphocyte infusion donor (not recorded which). It is not recorded whose cells these are; they may come from a transplant donor. DNA for the CDR3: TGCGCCAGCAGCTTGGTTGCAGGGAATTTATACGAGCAGTACTTC. Protein product: CASSLVAGNLYEQYF.